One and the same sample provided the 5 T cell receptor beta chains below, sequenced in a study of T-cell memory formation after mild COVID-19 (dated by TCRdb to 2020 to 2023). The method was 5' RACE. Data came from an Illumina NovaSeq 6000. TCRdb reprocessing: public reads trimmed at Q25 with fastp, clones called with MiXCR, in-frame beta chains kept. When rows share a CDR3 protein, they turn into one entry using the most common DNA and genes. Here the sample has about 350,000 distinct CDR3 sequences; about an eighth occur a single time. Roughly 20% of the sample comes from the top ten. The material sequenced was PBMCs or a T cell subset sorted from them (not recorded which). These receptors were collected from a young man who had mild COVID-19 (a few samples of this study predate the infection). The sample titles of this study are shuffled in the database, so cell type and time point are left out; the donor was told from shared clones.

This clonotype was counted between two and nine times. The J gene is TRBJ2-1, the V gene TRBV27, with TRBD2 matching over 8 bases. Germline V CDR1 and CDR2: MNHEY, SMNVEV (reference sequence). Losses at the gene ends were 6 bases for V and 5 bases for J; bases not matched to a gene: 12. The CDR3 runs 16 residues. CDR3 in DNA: TGTGCCAGCAGCCGCCCCGGGTCGGGGGGGGACAATGAGCAGTTCTTC. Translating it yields CASSRPGSGGDNEQFF.

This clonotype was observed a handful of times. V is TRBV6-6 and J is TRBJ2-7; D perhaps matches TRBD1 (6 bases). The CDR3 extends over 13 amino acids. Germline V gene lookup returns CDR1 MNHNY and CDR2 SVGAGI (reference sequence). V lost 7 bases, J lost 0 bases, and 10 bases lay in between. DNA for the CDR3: TGTGCCAGCAAAGAACAGGGCTCCTACGAGCAGTACTTC. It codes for CASKEQGSYEQYF.

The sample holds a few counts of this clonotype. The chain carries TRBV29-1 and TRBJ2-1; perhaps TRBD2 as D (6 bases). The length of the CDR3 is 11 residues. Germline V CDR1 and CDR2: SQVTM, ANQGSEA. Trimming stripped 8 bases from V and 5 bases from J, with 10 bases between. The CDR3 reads CSLGRNNEQFF. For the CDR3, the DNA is TGCAGCCTAGGGAGGAACAATGAGCAGTTCTTC.

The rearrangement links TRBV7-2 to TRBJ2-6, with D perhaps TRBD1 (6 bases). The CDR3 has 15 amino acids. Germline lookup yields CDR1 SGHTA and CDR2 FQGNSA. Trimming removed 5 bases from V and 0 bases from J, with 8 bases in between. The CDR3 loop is CASSVDSSGANVLTF. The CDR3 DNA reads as TGTGCCAGCAGCGTGGACAGCTCTGGGGCCAACGTCCTGACTTTC.

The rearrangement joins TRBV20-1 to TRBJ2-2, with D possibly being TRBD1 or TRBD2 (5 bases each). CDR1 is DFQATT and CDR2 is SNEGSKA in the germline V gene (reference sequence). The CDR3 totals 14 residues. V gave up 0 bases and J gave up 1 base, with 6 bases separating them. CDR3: CSARDGGNTGELFF. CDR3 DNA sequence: TGCAGTGCTAGAGATGGGGGGAACACCGGGGAGCTGTTTTTT.